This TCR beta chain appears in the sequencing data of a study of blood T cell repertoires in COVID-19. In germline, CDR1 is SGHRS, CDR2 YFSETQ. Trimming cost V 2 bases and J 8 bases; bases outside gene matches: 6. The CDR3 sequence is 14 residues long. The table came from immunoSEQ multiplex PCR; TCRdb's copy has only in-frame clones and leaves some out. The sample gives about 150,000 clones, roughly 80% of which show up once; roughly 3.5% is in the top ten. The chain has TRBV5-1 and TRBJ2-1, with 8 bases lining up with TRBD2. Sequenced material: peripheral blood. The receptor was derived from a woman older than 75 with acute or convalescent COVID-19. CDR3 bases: TGCGCCAGCAGCTTAGTGCGGGAGGACGATGAGCAGTTCTTC. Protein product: CASSLVREDDEQFF.